This paragraph covers one T cell receptor beta chain sequence. The data were obtained in a study of cytomegalovirus exposure and HLA in healthy donors. Sequencing was performed with immunoSEQ multiplex PCR; in TCRdb, only in-frame clones are kept and a portion is missing. The top ten clones hold approximately 2.2% of a sample with 150,000 to 180,000 clones, just over 85% of them seen once. Trimming took off 6 bases at V and 0 bases at J, with 11 bases between the two ends. The germline V gene encodes CDR1 MNHNS and CDR2 SASEGT. This CDR3 region has 15 residues. The source of this sequence is a human donor in good health. The rearrangement joins TRBV6-1 to TRBJ2-2; maybe TRBD1 (6 bases). Source material: PBMCs. The CDR3 nucleotides are TGTGCCAGCAGGGACAGTCAAGCGAACACCGGGGAGCTGTTTTTT. This sequence encodes CASRDSQANTGELFF.